Shown below are 28 T cell receptor beta chains from a single sample sequenced in a study of cytotoxic CD8 clonotypes in ibrutinib-treated CLL. TCRdb's copy holds only in-frame clones and misses some; the assay was immunoSEQ multiplex PCR. The sample contains hundreds of thousands of clones, roughly three quarters of which appear only once. The sample in question was PBMCs, obtained after 12 months of ibrutinib treatment. The receptors here all came from a human donor with chronic lymphocytic leukemia.

The chain is built from TRBV5-1 and TRBJ2-3; D possibly corresponds to TRBD1 (6 bases). CDR1 SGHRS and CDR2 YFSETQ come from the germline V gene. CDR3 length: 13 residues. V dropped 3 bases and J dropped 6 bases, with 11 bases sitting between them. CDR3 amino acids: CASSSRQGDTQYF. In DNA form, the CDR3 reads TGCGCCAGCAGCTCCCGCCAGGGGGATACGCAGTATTTT.

This clone was found once. The genes are TRBV5-1 and TRBJ2-7; TRBD2 matches 14 bases. The length of the CDR3 is 16 residues. V shed 4 bases, J shed 4 bases, and the junction held 7 bases outside the gene matches. The germline gives CDR1 SGHRS, CDR2 YFSETQ. The CDR3 is CASSQSGTSGRYEQYF. CDR3 nucleotides: TGCGCCAGCAGCCAGTCGGGGACTAGCGGGAGATACGAGCAGTACTTC.

This chain connects TRBV9 to TRBJ2-2; D remains ambiguous. V lost 4 bases, J lost 6 bases, and 19 bases lay in between. The CDR3 runs 16 residues. Germline values: CDR1 SGDLS, CDR2 YYNGEE. CDR3 residues: CASSPRSGQFSGELFF. In nucleotides, the CDR3 is TGTGCCAGCAGCCCCCGTTCCGGCCAGTTTTCCGGGGAGCTGTTTTTT.

The chain couples TRBV4-1 to TRBJ2-5; 9 positions match TRBD2. Losses at the gene ends were 4 bases for V and 5 bases for J; bases not matched to a gene: 11. Germline values: CDR1 MGHRA, CDR2 YSYEKL. This CDR3 has 16 residues. This chain's CDR3 is CASSPRLGLAGETQYF. CDR3 DNA: TGCGCCAGCAGCCCCCGTCTGGGACTAGCTGGGGAGACCCAGTACTTC.

The rearrangement links TRBV18 to TRBJ2-7; 9 nucleotides match TRBD2. J lost 2 bases, V lost 3 bases, and 8 bases had no gene match. This CDR3 has 16 amino acids. Germline CDR1 reads KGHSH; CDR2 reads LQKENI. CDR3 residues: CASSPRISGSTYEQYF. In DNA form, the CDR3 reads TGTGCCAGCTCACCTCGAATTAGCGGGAGTACCTACGAGCAGTACTTC.

The chain has TRBV5-1 and TRBJ2-1, with a tentative D call TRBD1 (6 bases). V was shortened by 4 bases and J by 6 bases, with 14 bases between the two germline ends. From germline, CDR1 is SGHRS and CDR2 YFSETQ. CDR3 length: 14 amino acids. The CDR3 loop reads CASSQGQEGNEQFF. Written as DNA, the CDR3 is TGCGCCAGCAGCCAGGGGCAGGAAGGCAATGAGCAGTTCTTC.

The rearrangement uses TRBV9 and TRBJ2-7, with a weak D call TRBD1 (6 bases). This CDR3 region has 15 residues. The germline V gene encodes CDR1 SGDLS and CDR2 YYNGEE. The ends were cut back, 0 bases at V and 3 bases at J, with 13 bases in the middle. The CDR3, as DNA: TGTGCCAGCAGCGTAGCTTTGGGACACGGCTACGAGCAGTACTTC. This sequence encodes CASSVALGHGYEQYF.

The gene calls are TRBV5-1 and TRBJ2-2, with D possibly TRBD2 on 6 matching bases. V lost 2 bases and J 3 bases, leaving 11 bases between the germline ends. CDR1 and CDR2 (germline): SGHRS, YFSETQ. CDR3 size: 15 residues. CDR3 bases: TGCGCCAGCAGCTTCGGAGGGTGGGACACCGGGGAGCTGTTTTTT. This encodes CASSFGGWDTGELFF.

Written as DNA, the CDR3 is TGTGCCAGCAGTGAAACCGGGGCGCGGTACAATGAGCAGTTCTTC. Translation gives CASSETGARYNEQFF. The chain recombines TRBV2 with TRBJ2-1, with D perhaps assigned TRBD1 or TRBD2 (5 bases each). Germline CDR1 and CDR2: SNHLY and FYNNEI. Between the trimmed V and J ends, which lost 2 bases and 4 bases, there was a span of 12 bases. CDR3 length: 15 residues.

CDR3 in DNA: TGTGCCAGCAGTAAGATGGGACGGTACAATGAGCAGTTCTTC. Residues: CASSKMGRYNEQFF. The rearrangement uses TRBV6-5 and TRBJ2-1, with D possibly being TRBD1 or TRBD2 (5 bases each). V lost 5 bases, J lost 4 bases, and 12 bases lay in between. The CDR3 consists of 14 residues. Per the germline V gene, CDR1 is MNHEY and CDR2 is SVGAGI.

This chain links TRBV18 with TRBJ2-1; 11 nucleotides agree with TRBD2. The CDR3 spans 15 residues. After removal of 1 base from V and 9 bases from J, the junction contained 5 bases not matched to a gene. Germline values: CDR1 KGHSH, CDR2 LQKENI. The CDR3 bases are TGTGCCAGCTCACCACTAGCGGGAGGGCTCGGTGAGCAGTTCTTC. It specifies CASSPLAGGLGEQFF.

This clone has just a few counts. The chain has TRBV4-3 and TRBJ2-2; no firm D call. V lost 3 bases and J lost 7, with 12 bases in between. The CDR3 consists of 14 residues. CDR1 LGHNA and CDR2 YSLEER come from the germline V gene. The CDR3 region has the DNA TGCGCCAGCAGCCACGACCTCTTAGGCGGGGAGCTGTTTTTT. This gives the protein CASSHDLLGGELFF.

A single count supports this clone. The chain joins TRBV5-1 to TRBJ2-1, with 12 positions matching TRBD2. The germline V gene has CDR1 SGHRS and CDR2 YFSETQ. CDR3 size: 16 residues. J lost 8 bases, V lost 5 bases, and 11 bases had no gene match. The CDR3 DNA sequence: TGCGCCAGCAGATATTTGCTAGCGGGAGGGCCTCATGAGCAGTTCTTC. Its protein is CASRYLLAGGPHEQFF.

V is TRBV20-1 and J is TRBJ2-7, with D possibly matching TRBD2 (5 bases). Germline assignment: CDR1 DFQATT and CDR2 SNEGSKA (reference sequence). V lost 4 bases, J lost 7 bases, and 8 bases lay in between. This CDR3 is 10 amino acids long. The CDR3 coding sequence is TGCAGTGCTACCAGAGGGGAGCAGTACTTC. Translated: CSATRGEQYF.

This chain connects TRBV30 to TRBJ2-1; D may be TRBD2 (6 bases). This CDR3 is 13 amino acids long. CDR1 and CDR2 from the germline V gene are GTSNPN and SVGIG (reference sequence). V dropped 7 bases and J dropped 1 base, with 11 bases sitting between them. CDR3 nucleotide sequence: TGTGCCTCCGGGAGTTCTTCCTACAATGAGCAGTTCTTC. This codes for CASGSSSYNEQFF.

This clone was seen once. The genes are TRBV5-1 and TRBJ2-4; no clear D. Trimming cost V 2 bases and J 8 bases, with 11 bases left between them. This CDR3 is built from 13 residues. Per germline, CDR1 SGHRS and CDR2 YFSETQ. The CDR3 is CASSFGYRDIQYF. In nucleotides, the CDR3 is TGCGCCAGCAGCTTCGGATATAGGGACATTCAGTACTTC.

This clone showed up just a few times. The rearrangement links TRBV7-2 to TRBJ2-1; D uncertain. V lost 1 base to trimming and J lost 0 bases, with 7 bases between them. The CDR3 has 15 residues. Germline CDR1 SGHTA, CDR2 FQGNSA. The CDR3 is CASSLDPSSYNEQFF. CDR3 nucleotide sequence: TGTGCCAGCAGCTTAGACCCCAGCTCCTACAATGAGCAGTTCTTC.

V is TRBV9 and J is TRBJ2-1; 10 bases map to TRBD2. The CDR3 has 16 amino acids. J was trimmed by 3 bases and V by 2 bases; bases with no gene match: 5. Germline-derived CDR1 and CDR2 are SGDLS and YYNGEE. For the CDR3, the DNA is TGTGCCAGCAGCGTTGGGGTAGCGGGAGGCTACAATGAGCAGTTCTTC. Its protein is CASSVGVAGGYNEQFF.

The CDR3 bases are TGCGCCAGCAGCTTGGTGGACTTTAACACTGAAGCTTTCTTT. As protein: CASSLVDFNTEAFF. The V and J genes are TRBV5-1 and TRBJ1-1; D gene unclear. In germline, CDR1 is SGHRS, CDR2 YFSETQ. Trimming shortened V by 0 bases and J by 2 bases, and 8 bases separated the two germline ends. This CDR3 is built from 14 residues.

In this sample, this clone turned up once. The chain links TRBV6-5 to TRBJ2-1; 8 nucleotides match TRBD1. Per the germline V gene, CDR1 is MNHEY and CDR2 is SVGAGI. The CDR3 has 15 amino acids. The V segment lost 6 bases and the J segment 6 bases; nucleotides outside the gene matches: 10. CDR3 bases: TGTGCCAGCAGGGACCGACAGGGGAGAGGCAATGAGCAGTTCTTC. This encodes CASRDRQGRGNEQFF.

This chain uses TRBV29-1 with TRBJ1-1; D is unresolved. CDR1 is SQVTM, CDR2 ANQGSEA, per germline. The CDR3 loop spans 14 amino acids. The germline V and J ends were trimmed by 5 bases and 1 base, with 14 bases remaining between them. Written as DNA, the CDR3 is TGCAGCGTTTTCCACGGACGGGGGAACACTGAAGCTTTCTTT. Translated: CSVFHGRGNTEAFF.

This clone appeared once. The chain carries TRBV10-3 and TRBJ1-5; D is ambiguous. Between the trimmed V and J ends, which lost 8 bases and 3 bases, there was a span of 8 bases. The CDR3 covers 12 residues. Germline V lookup: CDR1 ENHRY, CDR2 SYGVKD. CDR3 nucleotides: TGTGCCATCGGGCAGCCCAATCAGCCCCAGCATTTT. This sequence encodes CAIGQPNQPQHF.

The V and J genes are TRBV29-1 and TRBJ1-4; a possible D gene is TRBD1 (6 bases). CDR1 SQVTM and CDR2 ANQGSEA come from the germline V gene. The V gene lost 4 bases and the J gene lost 7 bases, with 13 bases spanning the gap. The CDR3 is made up of 13 amino acids. The CDR3 reads CSVARDISEKLFF. The DNA of the CDR3 is TGCAGCGTTGCCCGGGACATTTCTGAAAAACTGTTTTTT.

Here the CDR3 reads CASQVRGVYEQYF. The CDR3 DNA follows: TGTGCCAGCCAAGTCCGGGGGGTCTACGAGCAGTACTTC. This chain joins TRBV6-1 and TRBJ2-7; 7 bases are shared with TRBD2. The V and J ends lost 8 bases and 3 bases, in that order; junction bases with no gene match: 7. Germline V lookup: CDR1 MNHNS, CDR2 SASEGT. The CDR3 loop spans 13 amino acids.

The DNA for the CDR3 is TGTGCCAGCTCACCAGGCGGGGTATACAATGAGCAGTTCTTC. It encodes CASSPGGVYNEQFF. The chain carries TRBV18 and TRBJ2-1, with D possibly being TRBD2 (6 bases). V was pared by 2 bases and J by 4 bases, with 9 bases between. The V gene's germline CDR1 is KGHSH and CDR2 LQKENI. The CDR3 consists of 14 residues.

The rearrangement links TRBV7-3 to TRBJ1-6; weak D call: TRBD1 (5 bases). V was trimmed by 5 bases and J by 0 bases, leaving 17 bases between them. Looked up from germline, CDR1 is SGHTA and CDR2 is FQGTGA. The CDR3 length is 18 residues. The CDR3 protein is CASSRFGTLSSYNSPLHF. The CDR3 region has the DNA TGTGCCAGCAGCCGATTTGGGACTTTGAGCTCCTATAATTCACCCCTCCACTTT.

V gene TRBV30 combines with J gene TRBJ1-4, with D uncertain. The CDR3 consists of 14 residues. Germline assignment: CDR1 GTSNPN and CDR2 SVGIG (reference sequence). Trimming stripped 4 bases from V and 8 bases from J, with 17 bases between. For the CDR3, the DNA is TGTGCCTGGAATTTTGGGATGGGTGGGGAAAAACTGTTTTTT. This gives the protein CAWNFGMGGEKLFF.

V gene TRBV28 combines with J gene TRBJ1-4; D is undetermined. Per the germline V gene, CDR1 is MDHEN and CDR2 is SYDVKM. V was pared by 2 bases and J by 3 bases, with 7 bases between. CDR3 size: 14 residues. The DNA for the CDR3 is TGTGCCAGCAGTTTAAGGCAGGCTAATGAAAAACTGTTTTTT. As protein: CASSLRQANEKLFF.